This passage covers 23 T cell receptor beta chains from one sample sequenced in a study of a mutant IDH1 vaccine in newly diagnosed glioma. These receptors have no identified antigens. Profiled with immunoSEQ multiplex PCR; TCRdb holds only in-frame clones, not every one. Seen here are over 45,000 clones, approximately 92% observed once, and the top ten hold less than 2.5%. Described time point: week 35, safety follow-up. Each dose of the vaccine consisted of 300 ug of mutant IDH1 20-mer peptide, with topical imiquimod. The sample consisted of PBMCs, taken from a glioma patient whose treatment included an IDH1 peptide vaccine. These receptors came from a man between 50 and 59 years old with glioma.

The CDR3 DNA reads as TGTGCCAGCAGGTCGGGGAGCCGGAATCAGCCCCAGCATTTT. Its translation: CASRSGSRNQPQHF. The chain recombines TRBV6-5 with TRBJ1-5; D gene ambiguous. CDR1 MNHEY and CDR2 SVGAGI come from the germline V gene. The CDR3 is 14 amino acids. The V end was cut by 6 bases, the J end by 4 bases, with 13 bases between.

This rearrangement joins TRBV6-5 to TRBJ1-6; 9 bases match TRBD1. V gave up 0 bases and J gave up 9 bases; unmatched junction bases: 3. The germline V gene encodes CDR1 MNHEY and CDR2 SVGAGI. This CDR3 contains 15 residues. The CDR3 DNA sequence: TGTGCCAGCAGTTACTCTCGACAGGGGGTTTCACCCCTCCACTTT. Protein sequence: CASSYSRQGVSPLHF.

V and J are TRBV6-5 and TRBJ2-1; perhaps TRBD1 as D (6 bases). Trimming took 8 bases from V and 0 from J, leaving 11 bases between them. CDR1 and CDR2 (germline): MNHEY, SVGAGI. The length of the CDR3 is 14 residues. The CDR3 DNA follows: TGTGCCAGCTCCGGGACAAGCTCCTACAATGAGCAGTTCTTC. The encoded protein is CASSGTSSYNEQFF.

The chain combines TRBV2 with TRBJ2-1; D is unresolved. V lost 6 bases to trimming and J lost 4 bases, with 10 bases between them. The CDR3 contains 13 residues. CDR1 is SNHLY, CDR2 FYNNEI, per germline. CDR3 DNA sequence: TGTGCCAGCAGCGCCTTAACTTACAATGAGCAGTTCTTC. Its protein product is CASSALTYNEQFF.

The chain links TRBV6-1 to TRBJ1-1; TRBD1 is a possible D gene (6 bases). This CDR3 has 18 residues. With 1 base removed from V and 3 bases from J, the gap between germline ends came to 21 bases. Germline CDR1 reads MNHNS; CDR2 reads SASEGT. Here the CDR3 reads CASSEGVERGALDTEAFF. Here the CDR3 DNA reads TGTGCCAGCAGTGAAGGGGTCGAGAGGGGGGCGCTGGACACTGAAGCTTTCTTT.

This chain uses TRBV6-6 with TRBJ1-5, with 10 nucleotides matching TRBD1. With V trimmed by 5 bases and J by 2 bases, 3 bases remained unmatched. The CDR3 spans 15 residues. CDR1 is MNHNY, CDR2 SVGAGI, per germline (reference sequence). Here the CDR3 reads CASSTGTGGNQPQHF. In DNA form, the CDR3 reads TGTGCCAGCAGTACCGGGACAGGGGGCAATCAGCCCCAGCATTTT.

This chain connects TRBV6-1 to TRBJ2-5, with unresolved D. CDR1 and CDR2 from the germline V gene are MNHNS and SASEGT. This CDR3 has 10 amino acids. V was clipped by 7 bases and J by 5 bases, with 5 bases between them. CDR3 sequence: CASKQETQYF. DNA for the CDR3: TGTGCCAGCAAGCAGGAGACCCAGTACTTC.

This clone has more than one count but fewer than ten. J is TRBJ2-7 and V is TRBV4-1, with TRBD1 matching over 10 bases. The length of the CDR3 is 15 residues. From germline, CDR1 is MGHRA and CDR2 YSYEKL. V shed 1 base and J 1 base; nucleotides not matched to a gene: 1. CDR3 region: CASSQGGQGSYEQYF. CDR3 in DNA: TGCGCCAGCAGCCAAGGGGGACAGGGGTCCTACGAGCAGTACTTC.

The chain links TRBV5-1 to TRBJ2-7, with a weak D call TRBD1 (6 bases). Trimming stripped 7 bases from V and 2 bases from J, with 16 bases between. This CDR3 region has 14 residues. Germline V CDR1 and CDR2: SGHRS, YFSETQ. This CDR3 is CASQRNRDTYEQYF. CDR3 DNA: TGCGCCAGCCAACGGAACAGGGACACCTACGAGCAGTACTTC.

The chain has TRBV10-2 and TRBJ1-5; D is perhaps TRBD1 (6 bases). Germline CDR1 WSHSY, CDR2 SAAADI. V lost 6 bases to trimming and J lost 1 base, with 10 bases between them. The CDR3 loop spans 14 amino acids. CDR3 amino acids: CASSPTGSNQPQHF. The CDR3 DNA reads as TGCGCCAGCAGCCCTACAGGGAGCAATCAGCCCCAGCATTTT.

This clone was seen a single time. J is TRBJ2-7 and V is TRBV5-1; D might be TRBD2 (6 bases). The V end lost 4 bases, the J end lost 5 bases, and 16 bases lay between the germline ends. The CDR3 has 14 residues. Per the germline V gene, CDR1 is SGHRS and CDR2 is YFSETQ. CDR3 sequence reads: CASSPLVGSDEQYF. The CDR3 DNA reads TGCGCCAGCAGCCCCCTCGTCGGGAGTGACGAGCAGTACTTC.

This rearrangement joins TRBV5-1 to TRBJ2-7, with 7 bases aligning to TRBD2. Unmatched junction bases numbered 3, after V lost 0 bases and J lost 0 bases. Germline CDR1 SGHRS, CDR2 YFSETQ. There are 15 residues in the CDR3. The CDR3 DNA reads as TGCGCCAGCAGCTTGGGGGGGGGTGGCTCCTACGAGCAGTACTTC. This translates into CASSLGGGGSYEQYF.

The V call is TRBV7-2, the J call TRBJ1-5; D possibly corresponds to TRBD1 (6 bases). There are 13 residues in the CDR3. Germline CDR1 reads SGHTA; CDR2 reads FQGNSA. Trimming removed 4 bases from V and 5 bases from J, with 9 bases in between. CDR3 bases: TGTGCCAGCAGCTGGGACAAAGATCAGCCCCAGCATTTT. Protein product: CASSWDKDQPQHF.

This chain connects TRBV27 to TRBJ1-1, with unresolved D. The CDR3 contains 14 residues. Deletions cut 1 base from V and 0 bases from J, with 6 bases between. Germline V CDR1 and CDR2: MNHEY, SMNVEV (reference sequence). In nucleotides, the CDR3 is TGTGCCAGCAGTTTATACGGACTGAACACTGAAGCTTTCTTT. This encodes CASSLYGLNTEAFF.

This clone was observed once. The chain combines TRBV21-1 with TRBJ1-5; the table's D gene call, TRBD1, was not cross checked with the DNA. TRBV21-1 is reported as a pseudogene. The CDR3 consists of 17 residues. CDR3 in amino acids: CASSKPGDRNSNQPQHF. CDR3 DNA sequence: TGTGCCAGCAGCAAACCTGGGGACAGGAATAGCAATCAGCCCCAGCATTTT.

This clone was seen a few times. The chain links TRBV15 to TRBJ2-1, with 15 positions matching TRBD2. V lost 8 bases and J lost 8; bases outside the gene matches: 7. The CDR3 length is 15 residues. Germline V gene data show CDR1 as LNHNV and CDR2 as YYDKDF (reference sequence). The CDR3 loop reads CATSGLAGGWYEQFF. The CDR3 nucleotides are TGTGCCACCTCCGGACTAGCGGGGGGGTGGTATGAGCAGTTCTTC. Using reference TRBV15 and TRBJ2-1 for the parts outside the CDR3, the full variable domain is DAMVIQNPRYQVTQFGKPVTLSCSQTLNHNVMYWYQQKSSQAPKLLFHYYDKDFNNEADTPDNFQSRRPNTSFCFLDIRSPGLGDTAMYLCATSGLAGGWYEQFFGPGTRLTVL.

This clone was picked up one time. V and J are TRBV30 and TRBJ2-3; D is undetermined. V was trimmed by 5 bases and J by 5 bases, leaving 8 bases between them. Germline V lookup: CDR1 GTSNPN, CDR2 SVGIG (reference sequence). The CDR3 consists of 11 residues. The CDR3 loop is CAWGVRDTQYF. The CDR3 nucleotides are TGTGCCTGGGGCGTCAGAGATACGCAGTATTTT. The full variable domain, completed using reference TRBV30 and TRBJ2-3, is SQTIHQWPATLVQPVGSPLSLECTVEGTSNPNLYWYRQAAGRGLQLLFYSVGIGQISSEVPQNLSASRPQDRQFILSSKKLLLSDSGFYLCAWGVRDTQYFGPGTRLTVL.

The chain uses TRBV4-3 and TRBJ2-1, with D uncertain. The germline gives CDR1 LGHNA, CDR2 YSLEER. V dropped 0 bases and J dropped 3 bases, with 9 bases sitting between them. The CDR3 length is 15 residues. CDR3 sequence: CASSQDIGDYNEQFF. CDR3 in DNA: TGCGCCAGCAGCCAAGATATCGGAGACTACAATGAGCAGTTCTTC.

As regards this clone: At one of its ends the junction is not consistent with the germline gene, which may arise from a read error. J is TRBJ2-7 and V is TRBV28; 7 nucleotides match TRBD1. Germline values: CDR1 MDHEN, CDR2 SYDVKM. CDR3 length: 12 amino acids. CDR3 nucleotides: TGTGCCAGCAGGCTAGACCAGGGGGTGGTCCACTTC. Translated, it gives CASRLDQGVVHF.

DNA of the CDR3: TGTGCCAGCAGCCAAGAAGTCAGAGCCCACTATGGCTACACCTTC. Translating it yields CASSQEVRAHYGYTF. The chain has TRBV4-2 and TRBJ1-2; D is unclear. Trimming stripped 0 bases from V and 3 bases from J, with 11 bases between. CDR3 size: 15 residues. Per germline, CDR1 LGHNA and CDR2 YNFKEQ.

In DNA form, the CDR3 reads TGTGCCAGCAGTCCCGGGACGGCGAACACTGAAGCTTTCTTT. It is translated as CASSPGTANTEAFF. The chain joins TRBV6-5 to TRBJ1-1, with D perhaps TRBD1 (5 bases). V shed 5 bases and J shed 1 base, with 11 bases lying between them. In germline, CDR1 is MNHEY, CDR2 SVGAGI. The CDR3 is 14 residues long.

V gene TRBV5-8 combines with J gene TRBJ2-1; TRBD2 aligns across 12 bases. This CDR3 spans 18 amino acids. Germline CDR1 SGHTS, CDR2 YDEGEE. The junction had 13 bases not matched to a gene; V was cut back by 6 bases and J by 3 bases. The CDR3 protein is CASTLGASGRAFYNEQFF. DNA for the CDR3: TGTGCCAGCACCCTAGGGGCTAGCGGGAGGGCCTTCTACAATGAGCAGTTCTTC.

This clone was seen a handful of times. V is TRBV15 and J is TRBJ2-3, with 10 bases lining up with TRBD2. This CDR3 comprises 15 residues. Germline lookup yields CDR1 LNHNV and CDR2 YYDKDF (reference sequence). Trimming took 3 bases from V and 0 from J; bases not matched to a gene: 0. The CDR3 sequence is CATSRTSGSTDTQYF. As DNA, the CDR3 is TGTGCCACCAGCAGGACTAGCGGGAGCACAGATACGCAGTATTTT.